This is a list of T cell receptor beta chains from one sample in a study of blood T cell repertoires in COVID-19. Libraries were prepared by immunoSEQ multiplex PCR; TCRdb keeps only in-frame clonotypes and omits some of them. The repertoire has 95,000 to 150,000 clones, over 80% of them found once; the top ten carry roughly 3.9%. Sequences were obtained from PBMCs or T cells enriched from blood (not recorded which). The receptors derive from a woman in her twenties or thirties who had recovered from COVID-19. Each CDR3 is given with its conserved first and last residue. D genes are given only for firm matches. Size tells how often a clone was seen (once, few, many) or the class of an expanded clone, and some rows leave it out.

clone_size: .
v_call: TRBV4-1
d_call: TRBD1
cdr3_length: 21
j_call: TRBJ1-1
cdr3_aa: CASSQDPGQGARRVMNTEAFF
cdr3_nt: TGCGCCAGCAGCCAAGATCCGGGACAGGGGGCAAGAAGAGTCATGAACACTGAAGCTTTCTTT

clone_size: .
v_call: TRBV4-1
d_call: .
cdr3_length: 17
j_call: TRBJ1-6
cdr3_aa: CASSQVAASSYNSPLHF
cdr3_nt: TGCGCCAGCAGCCAGGTGGCCGCCAGCTCCTATAATTCACCCCTCCACTTT

clone_size: .
v_call: TRBV3-1/TRBV3-2
d_call: TRBD2
cdr3_length: 18
j_call: TRBJ2-1
cdr3_aa: CASSQDREGLAVINEQFF
cdr3_nt: TGTGCCAGCAGCCAAGATCGAGAGGGACTAGCGGTAATCAATGAGCAGTTCTTC

clone_size: .
v_call: TRBV7-9
d_call: .
cdr3_length: 13
j_call: TRBJ2-7
cdr3_aa: CASREDSPYEQYF
cdr3_nt: TGTGCCAGCAGGGAAGACAGTCCCTACGAGCAGTACTTC

clone_size: once
v_call: TRBV6-5
d_call: .
cdr3_length: 13
j_call: TRBJ1-1
cdr3_aa: CASSRGGASEAFF
cdr3_nt: TGTGCCAGCAGCCGCGGCGGGGCATCTGAAGCTTTCTTT

clone_size: .
v_call: TRBV30
d_call: .
cdr3_length: 12
j_call: TRBJ1-4
cdr3_aa: CAWRWTREKLFF
cdr3_nt: TGTGCCTGGAGGTGGACTCGCGAAAAACTGTTTTTT

clone_size: .
v_call: TRBV7-9
d_call: .
cdr3_length: 17
j_call: TRBJ1-1
cdr3_aa: CASSSDRRRLTGTEAFF
cdr3_nt: TGTGCCAGCAGCTCAGACAGGCGGAGGCTTACGGGCACTGAAGCTTTCTTT

clone_size: .
v_call: TRBV6-5
d_call: TRBD1
cdr3_length: 15
j_call: TRBJ1-6
cdr3_aa: CASSPTRGRTSPLHF
cdr3_nt: TGTGCCAGCAGCCCCACGAGGGGGCGCACATCACCCCTCCACTTT

clone_size: few
v_call: TRBV4-3
d_call: .
cdr3_length: 15
j_call: TRBJ2-7
cdr3_aa: CASSQDGGGPYEQYF
cdr3_nt: TGCGCCAGCAGCCAAGATGGGGGAGGTCCTTACGAGCAGTACTTC

clone_size: .
v_call: TRBV4-1
d_call: .
cdr3_length: 13
j_call: TRBJ1-5
cdr3_aa: CASSQDRSGVQHF
cdr3_nt: TGCGCCAGCAGCCAAGATAGGTCGGGGGTCCAGCATTTT

clone_size: .
v_call: TRBV19
d_call: TRBD2
cdr3_length: 17
j_call: TRBJ2-1
cdr3_aa: CASRGLAGRSSYNEQFF
cdr3_nt: TGTGCCAGTAGGGGACTAGCGGGGAGGAGCTCCTACAATGAGCAGTTCTTC

clone_size: .
v_call: TRBV5-4
d_call: TRBD2
cdr3_length: 16
j_call: TRBJ2-1
cdr3_aa: CASSSGVQRGYNEQFF
cdr3_nt: TGTGCCAGCAGCTCCGGAGTTCAGCGGGGGTACAATGAGCAGTTCTTC

clone_size: .
v_call: TRBV7-9
d_call: .
cdr3_length: 16
j_call: TRBJ1-3
cdr3_aa: CASSLLGALSGNTIYF
cdr3_nt: TGTGCCAGCAGCTTATTGGGGGCCCTCTCTGGAAACACCATATATTTT

clone_size: .
v_call: TRBV7-2
d_call: .
cdr3_length: 15
j_call: TRBJ1-2
cdr3_aa: CASSSMGGQANGYTF
cdr3_nt: TGTGCCAGCAGCTCTATGGGGGGGCAGGCAAATGGCTACACCTTC

clone_size: .
v_call: TRBV12-3/TRBV12-4
d_call: .
cdr3_length: 10
j_call: TRBJ1-3
cdr3_aa: CASSKNTIYF
cdr3_nt: TGTGCCAGCAGCAAAAACACCATATATTTT

clone_size: .
v_call: TRBV14
d_call: TRBD2
cdr3_length: 15
j_call: TRBJ2-7
cdr3_aa: CASSPWGGRDNEQYF
cdr3_nt: TGTGCCAGCAGCCCATGGGGCGGGAGGGATAACGAGCAGTACTTC

clone_size: many
v_call: TRBV4-3
d_call: TRBD2
cdr3_length: 15
j_call: TRBJ2-1
cdr3_aa: CASSQYVAGSHEQFF
cdr3_nt: TGCGCCAGCAGCCAATATGTAGCGGGATCGCATGAGCAGTTCTTC

clone_size: .
v_call: TRBV9
d_call: TRBD1
cdr3_length: 17
j_call: TRBJ1-2
cdr3_aa: CASSVDLGTGEDYGYTF
cdr3_nt: TGTGCCAGCAGCGTAGATCTGGGGACAGGGGAAGACTATGGCTACACCTTC

clone_size: .
v_call: TRBV7-2
d_call: TRBD1
cdr3_length: 17
j_call: TRBJ1-2
cdr3_aa: CASSLYRTGGLDYGYTF
cdr3_nt: TGTGCCAGCAGCCTATATAGGACAGGGGGCCTGGACTATGGCTACACCTTC

clone_size: .
v_call: TRBV18
d_call: .
cdr3_length: 14
j_call: TRBJ1-2
cdr3_aa: CASALQATNYGYTF
cdr3_nt: TGTGCCTCCGCTCTACAGGCTACTAACTATGGCTACACCTTC

clone_size: .
v_call: TRBV5-6
d_call: .
cdr3_length: 17
j_call: TRBJ1-4
cdr3_aa: CASSVAPQDPGGEKLFF
cdr3_nt: TGTGCCAGCAGCGTGGCCCCTCAGGACCCGGGAGGGGAAAAACTGTTTTTT

clone_size: .
v_call: TRBV15
d_call: .
cdr3_length: 14
j_call: TRBJ2-1
cdr3_aa: CATSRPYTGIEQFF
cdr3_nt: TGTGCCACCAGCAGACCATACACAGGGATTGAGCAGTTCTTC

clone_size: .
v_call: TRBV28
d_call: .
cdr3_length: 17
j_call: TRBJ1-5
cdr3_aa: CASRPQGGGGSNQPQHF
cdr3_nt: TGTGCCAGCAGACCCCAAGGGGGGGGCGGCAGCAATCAGCCCCAGCATTTT

clone_size: .
v_call: TRBV4-3
d_call: TRBD2
cdr3_length: 21
j_call: TRBJ2-2
cdr3_aa: CASSRRTSGRGLVVGTGELFF
cdr3_nt: TGCGCCAGCAGCCGCCGGACTAGCGGGAGGGGTTTGGTCGTGGGCACCGGGGAGCTGTTTTTT

clone_size: few
v_call: TRBV7-6
d_call: .
cdr3_length: 14
j_call: TRBJ1-1
cdr3_aa: CASSSEGGSTEAFF
cdr3_nt: TGTGCCAGCAGCTCAGAGGGGGGGAGCACTGAAGCTTTCTTT

clone_size: once
v_call: TRBV5-1
d_call: TRBD1
cdr3_length: 16
j_call: TRBJ1-4
cdr3_aa: CASSLGDRSRWEKLFF
cdr3_nt: TGCGCCAGCAGCTTGGGGGACAGGTCCCGATGGGAAAAACTGTTTTTT

clone_size: few
v_call: TRBV5-4
d_call: TRBD2
cdr3_length: 14
j_call: TRBJ2-1
cdr3_aa: CASSFFSGSNEQFF
cdr3_nt: TGTGCCAGCAGCTTTTTTAGCGGGAGTAATGAGCAGTTCTTC

clone_size: .
v_call: TRBV4-3
d_call: TRBD2
cdr3_length: 18
j_call: TRBJ2-3
cdr3_aa: CASSQEGLAGTSTDTQYF
cdr3_nt: TGCGCCAGCAGCCAAGAGGGACTAGCGGGGACTAGCACAGATACGCAGTATTTT

clone_size: few
v_call: TRBV12-3/TRBV12-4
d_call: .
cdr3_length: 12
j_call: TRBJ2-5
cdr3_aa: CASSFTEETQYF
cdr3_nt: TGTGCCAGCAGTTTTACAGAAGAGACCCAGTACTTC

clone_size: .
v_call: TRBV30
d_call: .
cdr3_length: 12
j_call: TRBJ2-5
cdr3_aa: CAWGQGRETQYF
cdr3_nt: TGTGCCTGGGGCCAGGGCCGAGAGACCCAGTACTTC

clone_size: .
v_call: TRBV4-3
d_call: TRBD1
cdr3_length: 12
j_call: TRBJ2-7
cdr3_aa: CASSHGQGFQYF
cdr3_nt: TGCGCCAGCAGCCACGGACAGGGTTTTCAGTACTTC

clone_size: .
v_call: TRBV6-5
d_call: TRBD2
cdr3_length: 15
j_call: TRBJ2-2
cdr3_aa: CASSMGLASTGELFF
cdr3_nt: TGTGCCAGCAGCATGGGACTAGCGAGCACCGGGGAGCTGTTTTTT

clone_size: .
v_call: TRBV4-1
d_call: TRBD1
cdr3_length: 20
j_call: TRBJ1-5
cdr3_aa: CASSQDWTGGGLYSNQPQHF
cdr3_nt: TGCGCCAGCAGCCAAGACTGGACAGGGGGTGGCCTTTATAGCAATCAGCCCCAGCATTTT

clone_size: once
v_call: TRBV21-1
d_call: .
cdr3_length: 12
j_call: TRBJ1-1
cdr3_aa: CASSAPGEEAFF
cdr3_nt: TGTGCCAGCAGCGCCCCCGGTGAGGAAGCTTTCTTT

clone_size: .
v_call: TRBV7-2
d_call: .
cdr3_length: 12
j_call: TRBJ2-7
cdr3_aa: CASSFSSDEQYF
cdr3_nt: TGTGCCAGCAGCTTCAGCAGCGACGAGCAGTACTTC

clone_size: .
v_call: TRBV19
d_call: .
cdr3_length: 17
j_call: TRBJ2-5
cdr3_aa: CASSIDPLTGEQETQYF
cdr3_nt: TGTGCCAGTAGTATAGATCCCTTGACAGGTGAGCAAGAGACCCAGTACTTC

clone_size: .
v_call: TRBV27
d_call: .
cdr3_length: 14
j_call: TRBJ2-1
cdr3_aa: CASSPGVSYNEQFF
cdr3_nt: TGTGCCAGCAGTCCCGGGGTGTCCTACAATGAGCAGTTCTTC

clone_size: .
v_call: TRBV19
d_call: .
cdr3_length: 16
j_call: TRBJ1-5
cdr3_aa: CASSLPGQFSNQPQHF
cdr3_nt: TGTGCCAGTAGCCTCCCCGGACAGTTTAGCAATCAGCCCCAGCATTTT

clone_size: .
v_call: TRBV6-5
d_call: TRBD2
cdr3_length: 15
j_call: TRBJ2-3
cdr3_aa: CASSYTYGGADTQYF
cdr3_nt: TGTGCCAGCAGTTACACCTACGGGGGGGCAGATACGCAGTATTTT

clone_size: .
v_call: TRBV7-2
d_call: TRBD2
cdr3_length: 15
j_call: TRBJ2-5
cdr3_aa: CASSPSGSWGETQYF
cdr3_nt: TGTGCCAGCAGCCCTAGCGGGAGTTGGGGAGAGACCCAGTACTTC

clone_size: .
v_call: TRBV18
d_call: .
cdr3_length: 15
j_call: TRBJ1-6
cdr3_aa: CASSLKQGGGSPLHF
cdr3_nt: TGTGCCAGCTCACTTAAACAGGGTGGGGGTTCACCCCTCCACTTT

clone_size: .
v_call: TRBV28
d_call: TRBD1
cdr3_length: 12
j_call: TRBJ1-2
cdr3_aa: CASRQGDYGYTF
cdr3_nt: TGTGCCAGCAGGCAGGGGGACTATGGCTACACCTTC

clone_size: .
v_call: TRBV6-6
d_call: .
cdr3_length: 13
j_call: TRBJ1-5
cdr3_aa: CASNPGSNQPQHF
cdr3_nt: TGTGCCAGCAACCCCGGGAGCAATCAGCCCCAGCATTTT

clone_size: .
v_call: TRBV19
d_call: TRBD1
cdr3_length: 15
j_call: TRBJ1-1
cdr3_aa: CASSTLQGAFTEAFF
cdr3_nt: TGTGCCAGTAGTACATTACAGGGGGCGTTCACTGAAGCTTTCTTT

clone_size: .
v_call: TRBV28
d_call: .
cdr3_length: 13
j_call: TRBJ2-1
cdr3_aa: CASSLPGTREQFF
cdr3_nt: TGTGCCAGCAGTTTACCCGGGACTCGGGAGCAGTTCTTC

clone_size: .
v_call: TRBV7-8
d_call: .
cdr3_length: 16
j_call: TRBJ1-1
cdr3_aa: CASSLGLGRGDTEAFF
cdr3_nt: TGTGCCAGCAGCTTAGGATTGGGCAGGGGAGATACTGAAGCTTTCTTT

clone_size: .
v_call: TRBV5-8
d_call: .
cdr3_length: 18
j_call: TRBJ1-1
cdr3_aa: CASSLGIIKGQINTEAFF
cdr3_nt: TGTGCCAGCAGCTTGGGGATCATTAAAGGACAGATAAACACTGAAGCTTTCTTT

clone_size: few
v_call: TRBV19
d_call: .
cdr3_length: 15
j_call: TRBJ2-6
cdr3_aa: CASSTSGTGANVLTF
cdr3_nt: TGTGCCAGTAGTACCTCAGGGACTGGGGCCAACGTCCTGACTTTC

clone_size: .
v_call: TRBV14
d_call: TRBD1
cdr3_length: 16
j_call: TRBJ2-5
cdr3_aa: CASSQDLDRGRETQYF
cdr3_nt: TGTGCCAGCAGCCAAGATCTTGACAGGGGCAGAGAGACCCAGTACTTC

clone_size: .
v_call: TRBV18
d_call: .
cdr3_length: 13
j_call: TRBJ1-5
cdr3_aa: CASSADTYQPQHF
cdr3_nt: TGTGCCAGCTCAGCGGACACGTATCAGCCCCAGCATTTT

clone_size: .
v_call: TRBV4-1
d_call: .
cdr3_length: 13
j_call: TRBJ2-7
cdr3_aa: CASSQDRNYEQYF
cdr3_nt: TGCGCCAGCAGCCAGGACAGAAACTACGAGCAGTACTTC